This T cell receptor beta chain was profiled in a study of blood T cell repertoires in COVID-19. The assay was immunoSEQ multiplex PCR, and TCRdb's table has in-frame clones only and misses some. The sample yields about 240,000 clones, more than 75% seen once. CDR1 and CDR2 from the germline V gene are MNHNS and SASEGT. V shed 0 bases and J shed 1 base, with 7 bases lying between them. The CDR3 is made up of 14 amino acids. Sequencing was carried out using peripheral blood. The chain joins TRBV6-1 to TRBJ2-7; D not resolved. This TCR was sampled from a man older than 75 with acute or convalescent COVID-19. The CDR3 loop is CASSEAGRSYEQYF. For the CDR3, the DNA is TGTGCCAGCAGTGAAGCGGGCAGGTCCTACGAGCAGTACTTC.